This T cell receptor (beta chain) was recovered during a study of monozygotic twins with inflammatory bowel disease. CDR1 and CDR2 (germline): PRHDT, FYEKMQ (reference sequence). The CDR3 is 18 amino acids. As regards this clonotype: The antigen remains unidentified.

UMIs with a 6-nucleotide sample barcode were added by template switching. TCRdb reprocessed the 5' RACE reads, with one entry per CDR3 protein and no DNA. The sample totals approximately 340,000 distinct CDR3 sequences. Overall study findings and caveats: There were differing immunosuppressive treatments, which may have added variability to patient repertoires.

The template was total RNA from whole blood, with no T cell sorting. Sequences were obtained from blood. The receptor was isolated from a human donor with ulcerative colitis or Crohn's disease, or a healthy co-twin of an affected twin (not recorded which). This rearrangement joins TRBV13 to TRBJ2-1; TCRdb outputs TRBD2, but without DNA this stays unchecked. The CDR3 loop is CASRPTSGRAKKDNEQFF. The full variable domain, in which reference TRBV13 and TRBJ2-1 provide the parts outside the CDR3, is AAGVIQSPRHLIKEKRETATLKCYPIPRHDTVYWYQQGPGQDPQFLISFYEKMQSDKGSIPDRFSAQQFSDYHSELNMSSLELGDSALYFCASRPTSGRAKKDNEQFFGPGTRLTVL.